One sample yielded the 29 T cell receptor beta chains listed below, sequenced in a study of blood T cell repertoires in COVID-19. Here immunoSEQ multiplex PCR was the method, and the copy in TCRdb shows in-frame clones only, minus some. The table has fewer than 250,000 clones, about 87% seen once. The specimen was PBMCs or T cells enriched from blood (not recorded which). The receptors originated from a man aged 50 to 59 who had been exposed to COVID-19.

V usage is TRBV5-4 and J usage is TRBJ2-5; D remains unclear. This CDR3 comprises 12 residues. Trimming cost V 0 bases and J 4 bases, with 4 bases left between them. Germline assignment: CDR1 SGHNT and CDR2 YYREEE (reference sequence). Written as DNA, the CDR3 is TGTGCCAGCAGCTTGGCCAGAGAGACCCAGTACTTC. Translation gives CASSLARETQYF.

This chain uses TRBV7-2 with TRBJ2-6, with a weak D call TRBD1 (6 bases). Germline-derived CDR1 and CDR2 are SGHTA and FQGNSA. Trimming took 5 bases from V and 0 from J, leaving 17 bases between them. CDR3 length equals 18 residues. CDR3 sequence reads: CASSLFGQIHSGANVLTF. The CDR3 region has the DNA TGTGCCAGCAGCCTTTTCGGACAGATCCACTCTGGGGCCAACGTCCTGACTTTC.

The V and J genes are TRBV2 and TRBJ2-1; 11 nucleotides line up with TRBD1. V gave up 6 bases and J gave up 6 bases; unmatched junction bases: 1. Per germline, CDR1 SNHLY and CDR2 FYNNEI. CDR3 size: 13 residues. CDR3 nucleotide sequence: TGTGCCAGCAGCGGGACAGGGGGCAATGAGCAGTTCTTC. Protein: CASSGTGGNEQFF.

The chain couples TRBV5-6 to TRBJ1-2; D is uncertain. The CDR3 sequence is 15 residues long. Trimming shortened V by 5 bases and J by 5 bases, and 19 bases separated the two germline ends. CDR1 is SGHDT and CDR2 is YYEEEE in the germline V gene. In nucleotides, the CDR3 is TGTGCCAGCAGTTCTACACGGGAGTTCTATTATGGCTACACCTTC. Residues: CASSSTREFYYGYTF.

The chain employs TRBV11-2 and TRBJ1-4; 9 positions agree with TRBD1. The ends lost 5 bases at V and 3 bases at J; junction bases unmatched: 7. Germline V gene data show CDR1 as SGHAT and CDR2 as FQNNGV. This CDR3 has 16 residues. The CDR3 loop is CASSPDRGWSNEKLFF. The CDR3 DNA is TGTGCCAGCAGCCCCGACAGGGGGTGGTCTAATGAAAAACTGTTTTTT.

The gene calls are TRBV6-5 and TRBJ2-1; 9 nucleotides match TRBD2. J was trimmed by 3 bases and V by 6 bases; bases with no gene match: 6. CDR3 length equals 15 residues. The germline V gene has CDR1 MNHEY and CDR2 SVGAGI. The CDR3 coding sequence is TGTGCCAGCAGGCCGGGACTAGCACACTACAATGAGCAGTTCTTC. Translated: CASRPGLAHYNEQFF.

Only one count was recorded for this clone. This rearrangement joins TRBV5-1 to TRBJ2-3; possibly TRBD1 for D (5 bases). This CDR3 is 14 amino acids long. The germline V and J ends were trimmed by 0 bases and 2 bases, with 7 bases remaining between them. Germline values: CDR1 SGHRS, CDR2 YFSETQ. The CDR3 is CASSLGRVTDTQYF. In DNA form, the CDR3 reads TGCGCCAGCAGCTTGGGCAGGGTCACAGATACGCAGTATTTT.

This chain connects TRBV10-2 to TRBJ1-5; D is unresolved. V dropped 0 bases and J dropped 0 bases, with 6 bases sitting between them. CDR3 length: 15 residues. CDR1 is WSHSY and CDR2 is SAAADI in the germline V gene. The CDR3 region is CASSESTVSNQPQHF. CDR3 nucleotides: TGCGCCAGCAGTGAGTCAACAGTTAGCAATCAGCCCCAGCATTTT.

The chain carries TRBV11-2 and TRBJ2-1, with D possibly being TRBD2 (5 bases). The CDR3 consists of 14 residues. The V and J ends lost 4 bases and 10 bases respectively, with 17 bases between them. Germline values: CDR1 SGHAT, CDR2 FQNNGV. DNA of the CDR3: TGTGCCAGCAGCTCACCCCGGGGATCGAGGGAGCAGTTCTTC. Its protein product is CASSSPRGSREQFF.

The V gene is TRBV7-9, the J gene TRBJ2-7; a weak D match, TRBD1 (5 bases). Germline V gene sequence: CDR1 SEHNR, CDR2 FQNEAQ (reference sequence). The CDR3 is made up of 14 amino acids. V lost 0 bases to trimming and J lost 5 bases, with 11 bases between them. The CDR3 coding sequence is TGTGCCAGCAGCTTAGCTGGGGCTGAGAACGAGCAGTACTTC. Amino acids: CASSLAGAENEQYF.

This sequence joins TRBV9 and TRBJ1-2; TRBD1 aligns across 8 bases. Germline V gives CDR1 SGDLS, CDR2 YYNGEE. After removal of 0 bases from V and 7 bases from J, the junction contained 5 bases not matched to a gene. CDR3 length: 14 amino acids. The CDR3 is CASSVGTGGSGYTF. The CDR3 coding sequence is TGTGCCAGCAGCGTAGGAACAGGGGGAAGTGGCTACACCTTC.

The CDR3 spells CASSQLDRGNGYTF. The CDR3 nucleotides read TGTGCCAGCAGCCAACTAGACAGGGGAAACGGCTACACCTTC. The rearrangement joins TRBV3-1 (or the pseudogene TRBV3-2) to TRBJ1-2, with 8 bases fitting TRBD1. Germline assignment: CDR1 LGHDT and CDR2 YNNKEL (reference sequence). J was trimmed by 8 bases and V by 2 bases; bases with no gene match: 7. This CDR3 is built from 14 residues.

The CDR3 nucleotides read TGCAGTGCTAGATCGGGGTATGGCTACACCTTC. This sequence encodes CSARSGYGYTF. The chain is built from TRBV20-1 and TRBJ1-2, with D unclear. V lost 2 bases, J lost 5 bases, and 6 bases lay in between. CDR3 length: 11 amino acids. Germline CDR1 reads DFQATT; CDR2 reads SNEGSKA (reference sequence).

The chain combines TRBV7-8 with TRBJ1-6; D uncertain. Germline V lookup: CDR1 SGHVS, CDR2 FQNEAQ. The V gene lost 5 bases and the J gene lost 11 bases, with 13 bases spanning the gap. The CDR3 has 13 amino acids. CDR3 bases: TGTGCCAGCAGCCATAGAGCCGAGGCACCCCTCCACTTT. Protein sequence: CASSHRAEAPLHF.

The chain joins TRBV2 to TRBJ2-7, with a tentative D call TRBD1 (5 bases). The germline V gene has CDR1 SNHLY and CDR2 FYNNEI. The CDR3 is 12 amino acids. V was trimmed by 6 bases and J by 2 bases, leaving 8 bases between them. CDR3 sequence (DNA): TGTGCCAGCAGCAGGACAACCTACGAGCAGTACTTC. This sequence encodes CASSRTTYEQYF.

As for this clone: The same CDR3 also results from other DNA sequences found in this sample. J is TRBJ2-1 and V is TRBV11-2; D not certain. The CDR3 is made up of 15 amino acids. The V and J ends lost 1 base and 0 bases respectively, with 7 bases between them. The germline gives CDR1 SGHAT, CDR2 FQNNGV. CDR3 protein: CASSLGYSSYNEQFF. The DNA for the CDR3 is TGTGCCAGCAGCTTAGGCTATTCCTCCTACAATGAGCAGTTCTTC.

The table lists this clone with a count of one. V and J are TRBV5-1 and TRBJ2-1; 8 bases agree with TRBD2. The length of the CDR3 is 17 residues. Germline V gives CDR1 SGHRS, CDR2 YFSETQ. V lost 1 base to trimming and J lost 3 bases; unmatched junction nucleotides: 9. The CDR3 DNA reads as TGCGCCAGCAGCTTGCAGGTGGTCAGCGGGAGCTACAATGAGCAGTTCTTC. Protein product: CASSLQVVSGSYNEQFF.

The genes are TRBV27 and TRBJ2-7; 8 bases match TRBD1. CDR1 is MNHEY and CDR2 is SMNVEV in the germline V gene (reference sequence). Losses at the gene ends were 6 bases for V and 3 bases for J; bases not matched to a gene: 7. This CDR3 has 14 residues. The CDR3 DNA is TGTGCCAGCAGCTCCGGGACAGGACACTACGAGCAGTACTTC. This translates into CASSSGTGHYEQYF.

In DNA, the CDR3 is TGTGCCAGCAGAGCTACACAGGACGGAAACTATGGCTACACCTTC. Its translation: CASRATQDGNYGYTF. V gene TRBV11-2 combines with J gene TRBJ1-2, with a tentative D call TRBD1 (5 bases). Germline values: CDR1 SGHAT, CDR2 FQNNGV. The CDR3 loop spans 15 amino acids. V dropped 6 bases and J dropped 2 bases, with 16 bases sitting between them.

For the CDR3, the DNA is TGTGCCAGCAGCCATACGGGACAGAACACCGGGGAGCTGTTTTTT. This gives the protein CASSHTGQNTGELFF. The chain joins TRBV7-3 to TRBJ2-2; weak D call: TRBD1 (6 bases). Between the trimmed V and J ends, which lost 5 bases and 1 base, there was a span of 11 bases. There are 15 residues in the CDR3. CDR1 SGHTA and CDR2 FQGTGA come from the germline V gene.

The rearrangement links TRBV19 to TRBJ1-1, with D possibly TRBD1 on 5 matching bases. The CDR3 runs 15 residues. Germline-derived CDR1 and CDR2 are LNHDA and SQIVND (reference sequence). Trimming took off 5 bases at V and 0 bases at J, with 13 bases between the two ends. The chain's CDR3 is CASSPGGGVNTEAFF. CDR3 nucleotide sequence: TGTGCCAGTAGTCCGGGGGGGGGAGTGAACACTGAAGCTTTCTTT.

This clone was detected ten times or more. The CDR3 loop is CASSLAPKGTGSTEAFF. CDR3 nucleotides: TGTGCCAGCAGCTTGGCACCCAAAGGAACAGGGAGCACTGAAGCTTTCTTT. V usage is TRBV7-9 and J usage is TRBJ1-1, with TRBD1 as a possible D gene (6 bases). V was shortened by 3 bases and J by 4 bases, with 21 bases between the two germline ends. The CDR3 length is 17 residues. CDR1 SEHNR and CDR2 FQNEAQ come from the germline V gene (reference sequence).

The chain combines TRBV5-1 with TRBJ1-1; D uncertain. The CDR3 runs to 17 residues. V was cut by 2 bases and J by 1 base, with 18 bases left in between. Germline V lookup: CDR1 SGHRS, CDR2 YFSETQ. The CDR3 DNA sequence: TGCGCCAGCAGCTTAAGGACTACGAGGCGTGGGAACACTGAAGCTTTCTTT. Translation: CASSLRTTRRGNTEAFF.

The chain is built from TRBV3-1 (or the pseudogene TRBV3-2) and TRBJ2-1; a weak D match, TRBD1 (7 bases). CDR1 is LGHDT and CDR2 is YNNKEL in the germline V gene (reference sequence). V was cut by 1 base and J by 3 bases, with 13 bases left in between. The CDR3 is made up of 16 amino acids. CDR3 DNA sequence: TGTGCCAGCAGCCAAGGTTGGCAGGGGGGCTACAATGAGCAGTTCTTC. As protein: CASSQGWQGGYNEQFF.

CDR3 sequence: CASSFRRFTGELFF. Here the CDR3 DNA reads TGTGCCAGCAGTTTTAGGCGGTTCACCGGGGAGCTGTTTTTT. The rearrangement uses TRBV27 and TRBJ2-2, with unresolved D. The CDR3 sequence is 14 residues long. The germline V gene has CDR1 MNHEY and CDR2 SMNVEV (reference sequence). Trimming cost V 3 bases and J 4 bases, with 9 bases left between them.

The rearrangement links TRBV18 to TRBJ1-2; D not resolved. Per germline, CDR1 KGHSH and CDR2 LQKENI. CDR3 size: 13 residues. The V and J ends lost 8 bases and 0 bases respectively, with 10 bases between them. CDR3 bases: TGTGCCAGCGTCACTCTCACTAACTATGGCTACACCTTC. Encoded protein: CASVTLTNYGYTF.

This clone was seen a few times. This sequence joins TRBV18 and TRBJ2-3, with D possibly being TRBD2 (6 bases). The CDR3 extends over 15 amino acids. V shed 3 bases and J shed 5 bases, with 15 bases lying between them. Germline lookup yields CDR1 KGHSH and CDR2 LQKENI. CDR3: CASSPVLGGEDTQYF. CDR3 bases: TGTGCCAGCTCACCTGTCCTAGGAGGGGAAGATACGCAGTATTTT. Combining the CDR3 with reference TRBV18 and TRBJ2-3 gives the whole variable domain NAGVMQNPRHLVRRRGQEARLRCSPMKGHSHVYWYRQLPEEGLKFMVYLQKENIIDESGMPKERFSAEFPKEGPSILRIQQVVRGDSAAYFCASSPVLGGEDTQYFGPGTRLTVL.

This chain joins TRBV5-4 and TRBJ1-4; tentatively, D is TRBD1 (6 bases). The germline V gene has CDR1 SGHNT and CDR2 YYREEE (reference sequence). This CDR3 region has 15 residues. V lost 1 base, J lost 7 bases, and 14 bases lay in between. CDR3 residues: CASSLWGGGGEKLFF. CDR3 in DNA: TGTGCCAGCAGCTTGTGGGGAGGGGGAGGTGAAAAACTGTTTTTT.

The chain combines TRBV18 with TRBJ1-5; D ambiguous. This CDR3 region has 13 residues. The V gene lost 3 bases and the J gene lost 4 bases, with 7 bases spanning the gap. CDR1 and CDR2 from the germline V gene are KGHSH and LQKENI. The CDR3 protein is CASSPGQNQPQHF. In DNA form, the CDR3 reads TGTGCCAGCTCACCTGGCCAGAATCAGCCCCAGCATTTT.